This TCR beta chain is from a study of blood T cell repertoires in COVID-19 (dated by TCRdb to about 2020). Describing the broader study: Samples covering the acute and convalescent phases of COVID-19 were provided by collaborators in the United States, Italy and Spain. HLA class I and class II types, where available, came from metadata supplied by the sample provider rather than from assay-based typing. Subjects who had been exposed to COVID-19, were actively infected with it, or had recovered from it provided the deeply sampled blood TCRbeta repertoires that made up the dataset. The material from the prospective study consisted of cDNA or gDNA derived from T cells, B-cell-depleted T cells, or PBMCs. Sample metadata almost always included a de-identified subject ID, COVID-19 status, age in years and sex. The repertoires were released in a freely available public database intended as a resource for research on the immune response to SARS-CoV-2. The samples were drawn from two sources: the first 160 participants of the ongoing ImmuneRACE study, and 950 to 1,500 subjects contributed by 6 global collaborators.

To note about this clone: What antigen it recognizes has not been identified. Base qualities are not recorded, but no much larger clone differs from it by a single base.

Collaborating institutions collected whole blood in K2EDTA tubes following their own protocols. Collaborator samples were shipped for TCRbeta analysis as frozen whole blood, isolated PBMCs, or DNA extracted from either sample type. Study-level results and caveats: How much clinical and demographic metadata was included differed by source and by participant, and the metadata was provided uncurated.

TCRbeta CDR3 regions were amplified from genomic DNA using the immunoSEQ Assay, a bias-controlled multiplex PCR. Per the source publication's procedure: The number of nucleated cells in each sample was estimated from the amplification of reference gene primers within the assay. To quantify the absolute abundance of each unique TCRbeta CDR3 rearrangement, sequence reads were collapsed and filtered. For each sample, productive Simpson clonality was calculated by taking the square root of Simpson's diversity index across productive rearrangements. Held by TCRdb, this immuneACCESS table contains in-frame sequences only and omits some clones. Under half of the omission traces to an unresolved V gene where checked; the cause of the rest is unknown. V, J and clone size are taken as reported in that table, and D and trimming were inferred from the DNA itself. The sample data list some 45,000 clones, and 80% to 90% of these were observed just once. The ten largest clones represent roughly 9.2% of the sample.

The receptor was derived from a human donor in a cohort sampled during active COVID-19. Sequencing was done on a sample of peripheral blood.

The nucleotides read TGTGCCAGCACCTTACAAGGGACAGGGATAGGTGGCTACACCTTC. Translated, it gives CASTLQGTGIGGYTF. Rearrangement joined TRBV2 to TRBJ1-2; 9 bases in the middle match TRBD1. CDR1 and CDR2, looked up from the germline V gene, are SNHLY and FYNNEI. Including cysteine and phenylalanine, the CDR3 has 15 amino acids. CDR3 DNA is the only sequence kept; it has 45 bases, read in frame from the first base. Trimming accounts for 7 bases at V and 7 bases at J, while the number of junction bases matched to no gene is 13.